This T cell receptor (beta chain) came from a study of blood T cell repertoires in COVID-19. Background on the study: Collection of acute and convalescent COVID-19 samples took place in the United States, Italy and Spain. T cells, B-cell-depleted T cells, or PBMCs provided the cDNA or gDNA that served as material.

As originally analysed: Reference gene primer amplification yielded estimated nucleated cell counts. Sequencing used immunoSEQ multiplex PCR; TCRdb keeps in-frame clones, though not all of them. D and trimming come from the DNA, and the V and J calls and clone size come from that table. The sample consists of 200,000 to 250,000 clones, around nine tenths of them appearing once. The CDR3 runs to 15 residues. Trimming shortened V by 2 bases and J by 0 bases, and 9 bases separated the two germline ends. From germline, CDR1 is SGHTA and CDR2 FQGNSA. One Seattle source followed patients from active infection through their disease course.

The source is a man aged 45-65 years with COVID-19, enrolled during active disease. The genes are TRBV7-2 and TRBJ2-3; D not certain. Source material: peripheral blood. The CDR3 here is CASSLSSTSTDTQYF. CDR3 sequence (DNA): TGTGCCAGCAGCTTATCGAGTACTAGCACAGATACGCAGTATTTT.